Listed below are T cell receptor beta chains from one sample, sequenced in a study of CD8 T cells in ankylosing spondylitis. Each CDR3 protein is one row after TCRdb ran MiXCR on the 5' RACE reads. This sample has around 450,000 distinct CDR3 sequences; around 26% occur once, and the top ten carry about 0.9%. The material sequenced was blood, either unsorted or a sorted T cell fraction (not recorded which). The receptors derive from a male donor with ankylosing spondylitis. Both conserved end residues are part of each CDR3. D genes are given only for firm matches. For some rows the clone size is stated as once, few or many, or as a class when expanded; others skip it.

J gene | V gene | D gene | clone size | CDR3 protein | CDR3 DNA
TRBJ1-5 | TRBV12-3/TRBV12-4 | NA | many | CASSPHSNQPQHF | TGTGCCAGCAGTCCACATAGCAATCAGCCCCAGCATTTT
TRBJ1-2 | TRBV6-1 | NA | NA | CASSGTTGARGYTF | TGTGCCAGCAGCGGGACCACCGGGGCGCGTGGCTACACCTTC
TRBJ2-3 | TRBV20-1 | TRBD1 | NA | CSATTGGKADTQYF | TGCAGTGCTACGACAGGGGGCAAAGCAGATACGCAGTATTTT
TRBJ2-7 | TRBV7-2 | TRBD2 | NA | CASSLVLAGGAYEQYF | TGTGCCAGCAGCTTAGTTCTAGCGGGAGGGGCCTACGAGCAGTACTTC
TRBJ2-3 | TRBV10-2 | NA | few | CASSDGSTDTQYF | TGCGCCAGCAGCGACGGAAGCACAGATACGCAGTATTTT
TRBJ2-3 | TRBV5-1 | TRBD2 | few | CASSFGLAGTDTQYF | TGCGCCAGCAGCTTTGGACTAGCGGGCACAGATACGCAGTATTTT
TRBJ2-7 | TRBV7-9 | NA | few | CASSSGPGGYEQYF | TGTGCCAGCAGCTCTGGGCCGGGCGGCTACGAGCAGTACTTC
TRBJ2-1 | TRBV29-1 | NA | NA | CSVMDHRSYNEQFF | TGCAGCGTGATGGACCACCGCTCCTACAATGAGCAGTTCTTC
TRBJ2-6 | TRBV7-2 | NA | few | CASSLVPRSTGANVLTF | TGTGCCAGCAGCTTAGTTCCTAGGTCTACTGGGGCCAACGTCCTGACTTTC
TRBJ1-5 | TRBV4-1 | NA | NA | CASSQEAYQPQHF | TGCGCCAGCAGCCAAGAGGCGTATCAGCCCCAGCATTTT
TRBJ1-1 | TRBV18 | NA | few | CASSPSRESTEAFF | TGTGCCAGCTCACCGTCCCGCGAGTCCACTGAAGCTTTCTTT
TRBJ1-5 | TRBV30 | NA | NA | CAWSVVTGSSNQPQHF | TGTGCCTGGAGTGTAGTCACGGGATCTAGCAATCAGCCCCAGCATTTT
TRBJ2-1 | TRBV14 | TRBD2 | few | CASSPVGGRAGNEQFF | TGTGCCAGCAGCCCAGTTGGCGGGAGGGCGGGCAATGAGCAGTTCTTC
TRBJ1-3 | TRBV5-1 | NA | NA | CASSLAPTDSGNTIYF | TGCGCCAGCAGCTTGGCTCCGACGGACTCTGGAAACACCATATATTTT
TRBJ1-4 | TRBV30 | NA | NA | CAWSGGSATNEKLFF | TGTGCCTGGAGCGGCGGGAGTGCAACTAATGAAAAACTGTTTTTT
TRBJ1-2 | TRBV7-2 | NA | few | CASTQTPGARGYTF | TGTGCCAGCACCCAGACCCCAGGGGCCCGCGGCTACACCTTC
TRBJ1-6 | TRBV6-1 | NA | NA | CASNLLRALDSPLHF | TGTGCCAGCAACCTCCTCAGGGCGTTGGATTCACCCCTCCACTTT
TRBJ2-1 | TRBV20-1 | TRBD2 | NA | CSASFSGRAESYNEQFF | TGCAGTGCTAGTTTTAGCGGGAGGGCCGAGAGCTACAATGAGCAGTTCTTC
TRBJ1-2 | TRBV3-1 | TRBD1 | NA | CASSQGQGALYGYTF | TGTGCCAGCAGCCAAGGACAGGGGGCGCTCTATGGCTACACCTTC
TRBJ1-2 | TRBV12-3/TRBV12-4 | TRBD1 | many | CASSPWDSPTSYGYTF | TGTGCCAGCAGTCCTTGGGACAGCCCAACATCCTATGGCTACACCTTC